The 31 T cell receptor beta chains below were found in one sample sequenced in a study of shared clonotypes between healthy human individuals. The method was immunoSEQ multiplex PCR; TCRdb's version includes in-frame clones alone and lacks a portion of them. The sample lists around 600,000 clones; approximately 97% were seen once. Input material: naive CD4+ T cells sorted from blood. As for subset: CD45RA+ positively selected. These receptors came from a woman aged 25 to 39 in good health.

V gene TRBV2 combines with J gene TRBJ1-2; D ambiguous. Trimming took 3 bases from V and 4 from J, leaving 12 bases between them. The CDR3 loop spans 14 amino acids. Per germline, CDR1 SNHLY and CDR2 FYNNEI. As DNA, the CDR3 is TGTGCCAGCAGTGACTCCGTGGGTGGCTATGGCTACACCTTC. Translated: CASSDSVGGYGYTF.

The chain carries TRBV19 and TRBJ1-5, with a tentative D call TRBD1 (6 bases). This CDR3 comprises 18 residues. V was trimmed by 6 bases and J by 5 bases, leaving 26 bases between them. The germline V gene has CDR1 LNHDA and CDR2 SQIVND (reference sequence). The CDR3, as DNA: TGTGCCAGTAGACATCCGAGGTCAGCTCCTAGGGGGTATCAGCCCCAGCATTTT. As protein: CASRHPRSAPRGYQPQHF.

The V call is TRBV28, the J call TRBJ1-5; 8 bases fit TRBD1. This CDR3 is 15 amino acids long. Germline loops: CDR1 MDHEN, CDR2 SYDVKM. Trimming at V came to 6 bases and at J to 8 bases, leaving 12 bases not matched to a gene. The CDR3 loop is CASSPTDRGIEPQHF. CDR3 in DNA: TGTGCCAGCAGCCCCACTGACAGGGGTATTGAGCCCCAGCATTTT.

This chain connects TRBV15 to TRBJ2-1; D call uncertain. The V gene lost 3 bases and the J gene lost 2 bases, with 11 bases spanning the gap. Germline-derived CDR1 and CDR2 are LNHNV and YYDKDF (reference sequence). The CDR3 extends over 15 amino acids. The CDR3 here is CATSSRGSAYNEQFF. CDR3 nucleotides: TGTGCCACCAGCAGTAGAGGATCGGCCTACAATGAGCAGTTCTTC.

The genes are TRBV29-1 and TRBJ2-3, with D perhaps being TRBD1 or TRBD2 (6 bases each). In germline, CDR1 is SQVTM, CDR2 ANQGSEA. CDR3 length: 14 amino acids. The ends were cut back, 7 bases at V and 0 bases at J, with 14 bases in the middle. CDR3 protein: CSEQGGGSTDTQYF. The CDR3 DNA is TGCAGCGAACAGGGAGGCGGAAGCACAGATACGCAGTATTTT.

The rearrangement uses TRBV19 and TRBJ1-1; perhaps TRBD1 as D (5 bases). The ends were cut back, 4 bases at V and 11 bases at J, with 11 bases in the middle. Germline CDR1 reads LNHDA; CDR2 reads SQIVND (reference sequence). This CDR3 is 11 amino acids long. In nucleotides, the CDR3 is TGTGCCAGTAGTAGGGGCCGGGCCGCTTTCTTT. This sequence encodes CASSRGRAAFF.

The rearrangement links TRBV19 to TRBJ1-5; the D is unclear. CDR1 and CDR2 (germline): LNHDA, SQIVND (reference sequence). The CDR3 is made up of 18 amino acids. V dropped 4 bases and J dropped 0 bases, with 19 bases sitting between them. Written as DNA, the CDR3 is TGTGCCAGTAGTACCACCTGGCCGAGTACTGATAGCAATCAGCCCCAGCATTTT. Translation gives CASSTTWPSTDSNQPQHF. Filled out from reference TRBV19 and TRBJ1-5, the complete variable domain reads DGGITQSPKYLFRKEGQNVTLSCEQNLNHDAMYWYRQDPGQGLRLIYYSQIVNDFQKGDIAEGYSVSREKKESFPLTVTSAQKNPTAFYLCASSTTWPSTDSNQPQHFGDGTRLSIL.

On this clone itself: This specimen includes other DNA sequences encoding the same CDR3. The chain combines TRBV28 with TRBJ1-1, with a possible D match to TRBD1 (5 bases). The CDR3 length is 13 residues. Trimming cost V 2 bases and J 4 bases, with 8 bases left between them. Germline V gene data show CDR1 as MDHEN and CDR2 as SYDVKM. CDR3 protein: CASSLGGGTEAFF. DNA for the CDR3: TGTGCCAGCAGTTTAGGGGGGGGCACTGAAGCTTTCTTT.

The gene calls are TRBV7-4 and TRBJ1-5, with D possibly matching TRBD1 (6 bases). Per germline, CDR1 SGHVT and CDR2 SQSDAQ. This CDR3 region has 17 residues. The V gene lost 6 bases and the J gene lost 1 base, with 19 bases spanning the gap. The CDR3, as DNA: TGTGCCAGCAGTCAGCGACAGGAGTGGAGGAGCAATCAGCCCCAGCATTTT. This translates into CASSQRQEWRSNQPQHF.

The V call is TRBV11-2, the J call TRBJ2-5; a weak D match, TRBD2 (5 bases). The V gene lost 1 base and the J gene lost 7 bases, with 10 bases spanning the gap. This CDR3 has 13 amino acids. Looked up from germline, CDR1 is SGHAT and CDR2 is FQNNGV. The DNA for the CDR3 is TGTGCCAGCAGCTTAGGGGAGAGTGGGACCCAGTACTTC. It yields the protein CASSLGESGTQYF.

The chain uses TRBV27 and TRBJ1-1; 7 positions agree with TRBD1. Germline CDR1 MNHEY, CDR2 SMNVEV (reference sequence). V shed 3 bases and J 5 bases; nucleotides not matched to a gene: 18. This CDR3 has 18 amino acids. CDR3 DNA sequence: TGTGCCAGCAGTTTCCGGGGAACAGGGGTATCAGCGATTACTGAAGCTTTCTTT. Translated, it gives CASSFRGTGVSAITEAFF.

The gene calls are TRBV2 and TRBJ2-4; 8 bases are a match to TRBD2. Germline CDR1 SNHLY, CDR2 FYNNEI. V lost 6 bases and J lost 3; bases outside the gene matches: 7. This CDR3 comprises 15 residues. The CDR3 region is CASRNPGLGKNIQYF. The CDR3 DNA sequence: TGTGCCAGCAGGAACCCGGGACTAGGCAAAAACATTCAGTACTTC.

The chain couples TRBV6-5 to TRBJ1-5, with D unclear. Germline values: CDR1 MNHEY, CDR2 SVGAGI. This CDR3 is built from 14 residues. V lost 5 bases and J lost 2, with 10 bases in between. CDR3 sequence reads: CASSENLGNQPQHF. The CDR3 nucleotides read TGTGCCAGCAGTGAAAATCTCGGCAATCAGCCCCAGCATTTT.

The chain employs TRBV18 and TRBJ2-7; 9 nucleotides match TRBD2. The CDR3 extends over 16 amino acids. V was pared by 0 bases and J by 3 bases, with 6 bases of the junction left unmatched. Germline V gene sequence: CDR1 KGHSH, CDR2 LQKENI. In nucleotides, the CDR3 is TGTGCCAGCTCACCACCGGCTAGCGGGACGATCTACGAGCAGTACTTC. Translating it yields CASSPPASGTIYEQYF.

This clone was recorded only once. This chain connects TRBV7-7 to TRBJ2-2; weak D call: TRBD1 (5 bases). This CDR3 has 15 amino acids. V was pared by 0 bases and J by 4 bases, with 9 bases between. The germline V gene has CDR1 SSHAT and CDR2 FNYEAQ (reference sequence). CDR3 protein: CASSLAGAATGELFF. The CDR3, as DNA: TGTGCCAGCAGCTTAGCAGGGGCGGCCACCGGGGAGCTGTTTTTT. Complete variable domain (other parts from reference TRBV7-7 and TRBJ2-2): GAGVSQSPRYKVTKRGQDVTLRCDPISSHATLYWYQQALGQGPEFLTYFNYEAQPDKSGLPSDRFSAERPEGSISTLTIQRTEQRDSAMYRCASSLAGAATGELFFGEGSRLTVL.

The genes are TRBV5-1 and TRBJ1-1; D remains unclear. Germline-derived CDR1 and CDR2 are SGHRS and YFSETQ. The CDR3 runs to 15 residues. V was shortened by 0 bases and J by 1 base, with 10 bases between the two germline ends. DNA for the CDR3: TGCGCCAGCAGCTTGGATGTTACTTCGAACACTGAAGCTTTCTTT. Encoded protein: CASSLDVTSNTEAFF.

CDR3 region: CASSLGWIYEQYF. For the CDR3, the DNA is TGTGCCAGCAGCCTCGGGTGGATTTACGAGCAGTACTTC. The chain joins TRBV7-2 to TRBJ2-7; D unclear. CDR1 SGHTA and CDR2 FQGNSA come from the germline V gene. This CDR3 has 13 amino acids. V shed 5 bases and J shed 4 bases, with 12 bases lying between them.

V gene TRBV9 combines with J gene TRBJ2-3, with 8 bases aligning to TRBD2. The CDR3 has 16 amino acids. Looked up from germline, CDR1 is SGDLS and CDR2 is YYNGEE. V shed 0 bases, J shed 4 bases, and the junction held 7 bases outside the gene matches. The CDR3 sequence: CASSVGSGSGADTQYF. In DNA, the CDR3 is TGTGCCAGCAGCGTAGGGAGCGGGAGCGGCGCAGATACGCAGTATTTT.

The chain joins TRBV29-1 to TRBJ1-1, with 7 bases that match TRBD1. The V and J ends lost 4 bases and 1 base, in that order; junction bases with no gene match: 6. The germline gives CDR1 SQVTM, CDR2 ANQGSEA. There are 14 residues in the CDR3. The DNA for the CDR3 is TGCAGCGTTGTAGCGGACAGGACGAACACTGAAGCTTTCTTT. This encodes CSVVADRTNTEAFF.

The V call is TRBV9, the J call TRBJ2-2; no reliable D call. This CDR3 region has 13 residues. Germline V CDR1 and CDR2: SGDLS, YYNGEE. Between the trimmed V and J ends, which lost 0 bases and 7 bases, there was a span of 7 bases. The CDR3 region is CASSVGPGGELFF. For the CDR3, the DNA is TGTGCCAGCAGCGTAGGTCCCGGCGGGGAGCTGTTTTTT.

Details on this clone: The sample carries other DNA sequences with the same CDR3. This sequence joins TRBV28 and TRBJ2-5; D gene uncertain. This CDR3 has 12 residues. The germline CDR1 and CDR2 sequences are MDHEN and SYDVKM. Deletions cut 3 bases from V and 5 bases from J, with 7 bases between. This CDR3 is CASSLSRETQYF. The CDR3 DNA follows: TGTGCCAGCAGTTTGAGCAGGGAGACCCAGTACTTC.

The chain combines TRBV6-1 with TRBJ1-5; 7 bases are shared with TRBD1. Losses at the gene ends were 8 bases for V and 0 bases for J; bases not matched to a gene: 7. The CDR3 totals 15 residues. Germline CDR1 MNHNS, CDR2 SASEGT. The CDR3 coding sequence is TGTGCCAGCGTTCGGGGACAGTATAGCAATCAGCCCCAGCATTTT. It specifies CASVRGQYSNQPQHF.

The chain joins TRBV5-1 to TRBJ2-5; D possibly corresponds to TRBD2 (5 bases). Germline V lookup: CDR1 SGHRS, CDR2 YFSETQ. The germline V and J ends were trimmed by 4 bases and 5 bases, with 12 bases remaining between them. The CDR3 runs 13 residues. The CDR3: CASSHRGMETQYF. As DNA, the CDR3 is TGCGCCAGCAGCCACCGGGGAATGGAGACCCAGTACTTC.

A single count supports this clone. The chain employs TRBV19 and TRBJ2-3; 10 nucleotides agree with TRBD2. This CDR3 comprises 17 residues. Germline lookup yields CDR1 LNHDA and CDR2 SQIVND (reference sequence). J was trimmed by 1 base and V by 5 bases; bases with no gene match: 9. CDR3 in amino acids: CASSPSGRAGGTDTQYF. CDR3 DNA: TGTGCCAGTAGTCCGAGCGGGAGGGCTGGGGGCACAGATACGCAGTATTTT.

This chain uses TRBV4-1 with TRBJ2-3, with D possibly being TRBD1 (6 bases). Trimming took 0 bases from V and 4 from J, leaving 14 bases between them. Germline V gene data show CDR1 as MGHRA and CDR2 as YSYEKL. The CDR3 has 16 amino acids. The CDR3 region has the DNA TGCGCCAGCAGCCAAGATTACAGGGCGGAGGCAGATACGCAGTATTTT. Protein product: CASSQDYRAEADTQYF.

This rearrangement joins TRBV15 to TRBJ2-7; 9 positions match TRBD1. J lost 2 bases, V lost 4 bases, and 3 bases had no gene match. Looked up from germline, CDR1 is LNHNV and CDR2 is YYDKDF (reference sequence). The CDR3 runs to 14 residues. CDR3 in DNA: TGTGCCACCAGCATCGGGACAGGGACCTACGAGCAGTACTTC. It encodes CATSIGTGTYEQYF. The full variable domain, with the rest looked up from reference TRBV15 and TRBJ2-7, is DAMVIQNPRYQVTQFGKPVTLSCSQTLNHNVMYWYQQKSSQAPKLLFHYYDKDFNNEADTPDNFQSRRPNTSFCFLDIRSPGLGDTAMYLCATSIGTGTYEQYFGPGTRLTVT.

This clone was detected only once. CDR3 sequence (DNA): TGTGCCAGTAGTAATTCTCTAGGGGAGCAGTTCTTC. Protein product: CASSNSLGEQFF. The rearrangement joins TRBV19 to TRBJ2-1, with D uncertain. This CDR3 region has 12 residues. Per the germline V gene, CDR1 is LNHDA and CDR2 is SQIVND (reference sequence). Between the trimmed V and J ends, which lost 4 bases and 10 bases, there was a span of 11 bases.

Concerning this clone itself: Other DNA sequences in this sample translate to the same CDR3. This chain links TRBV6-5 with TRBJ1-2; tentatively, D is TRBD1 (5 bases). V was clipped by 6 bases and J by 4 bases, with 12 bases between them. The CDR3 runs to 13 residues. The germline CDR1 and CDR2 sequences are MNHEY and SVGAGI. DNA for the CDR3: TGTGCCAGCAGGGGGACGACGGGCTATGGCTACACCTTC. Translating gives CASRGTTGYGYTF.

The chain has TRBV5-4 and TRBJ2-7; either TRBD1 or TRBD2 may fit D (5 bases each). The germline V gene has CDR1 SGHNT and CDR2 YYREEE (reference sequence). This CDR3 spans 12 amino acids. The ends were cut back, 5 bases at V and 3 bases at J, with 9 bases in the middle. The CDR3 DNA reads as TGTGCCAGCAGTCGGGACGACTACGAGCAGTACTTC. Its translation is CASSRDDYEQYF.

The rearrangement uses TRBV5-1 and TRBJ2-3, with unresolved D. Germline assignment: CDR1 SGHRS and CDR2 YFSETQ. V lost 1 base and J lost 4, with 7 bases in between. The CDR3 loop spans 13 amino acids. The CDR3 reads CASSLPGPDTQYF. The CDR3 DNA is TGCGCCAGCAGCTTGCCGGGCCCAGATACGCAGTATTTT.

V and J are TRBV28 and TRBJ1-1; D not resolved. Germline V lookup: CDR1 MDHEN, CDR2 SYDVKM. The ends were cut back, 5 bases at V and 6 bases at J, with 10 bases in the middle. The CDR3 runs to 12 residues. CDR3 loop: CASSVQPSEAFF. The DNA of the CDR3 is TGTGCCAGCAGTGTACAGCCTTCTGAAGCTTTCTTT.